This entry concerns a single T cell receptor beta chain. The target antigen is unknown. This CDR3 has 12 amino acids. With 3 bases clipped from V and 8 bases from J, the junction kept 6 bases outside the gene matches. Germline CDR1 GTSNPN, CDR2 SVGIG (reference sequence). This specimen belongs to a study of cytomegalovirus exposure and HLA in healthy donors. General observations from the study: Later analysis reportedly placed an Asian-associated ancestry cluster below the roughly 700-donor mean in N-insertions. Sequencing probably produced one cluster of sequence variants that were highly shared.

PCR primers comprised 60 Vbeta and 13 Jbeta primers. The data were produced by immunoSEQ multiplex PCR, yet TCRdb's version contains in-frame clones alone and is incomplete. The data hold some 130,000 clones, with under 90% observed a single time. The rearrangement uses TRBV30 and TRBJ1-2, with 7 nucleotides matching TRBD1. The sequence came from a man younger than 35 in good health and CMV-seronegative. Material: PBMCs. CDR3 bases: TGTGCCTGGAGCCAGGGGGTAGAAGGCTACACCTTC. Translating it yields CAWSQGVEGYTF. The entire variable domain, with the rest obtained from reference TRBV30 and TRBJ1-2, is as follows: SQTIHQWPATLVQPVGSPLSLECTVEGTSNPNLYWYRQAAGRGLQLLFYSVGIGQISSEVPQNLSASRPQDRQFILSSKKLLLSDSGFYLCAWSQGVEGYTFGSGTRLTVV.